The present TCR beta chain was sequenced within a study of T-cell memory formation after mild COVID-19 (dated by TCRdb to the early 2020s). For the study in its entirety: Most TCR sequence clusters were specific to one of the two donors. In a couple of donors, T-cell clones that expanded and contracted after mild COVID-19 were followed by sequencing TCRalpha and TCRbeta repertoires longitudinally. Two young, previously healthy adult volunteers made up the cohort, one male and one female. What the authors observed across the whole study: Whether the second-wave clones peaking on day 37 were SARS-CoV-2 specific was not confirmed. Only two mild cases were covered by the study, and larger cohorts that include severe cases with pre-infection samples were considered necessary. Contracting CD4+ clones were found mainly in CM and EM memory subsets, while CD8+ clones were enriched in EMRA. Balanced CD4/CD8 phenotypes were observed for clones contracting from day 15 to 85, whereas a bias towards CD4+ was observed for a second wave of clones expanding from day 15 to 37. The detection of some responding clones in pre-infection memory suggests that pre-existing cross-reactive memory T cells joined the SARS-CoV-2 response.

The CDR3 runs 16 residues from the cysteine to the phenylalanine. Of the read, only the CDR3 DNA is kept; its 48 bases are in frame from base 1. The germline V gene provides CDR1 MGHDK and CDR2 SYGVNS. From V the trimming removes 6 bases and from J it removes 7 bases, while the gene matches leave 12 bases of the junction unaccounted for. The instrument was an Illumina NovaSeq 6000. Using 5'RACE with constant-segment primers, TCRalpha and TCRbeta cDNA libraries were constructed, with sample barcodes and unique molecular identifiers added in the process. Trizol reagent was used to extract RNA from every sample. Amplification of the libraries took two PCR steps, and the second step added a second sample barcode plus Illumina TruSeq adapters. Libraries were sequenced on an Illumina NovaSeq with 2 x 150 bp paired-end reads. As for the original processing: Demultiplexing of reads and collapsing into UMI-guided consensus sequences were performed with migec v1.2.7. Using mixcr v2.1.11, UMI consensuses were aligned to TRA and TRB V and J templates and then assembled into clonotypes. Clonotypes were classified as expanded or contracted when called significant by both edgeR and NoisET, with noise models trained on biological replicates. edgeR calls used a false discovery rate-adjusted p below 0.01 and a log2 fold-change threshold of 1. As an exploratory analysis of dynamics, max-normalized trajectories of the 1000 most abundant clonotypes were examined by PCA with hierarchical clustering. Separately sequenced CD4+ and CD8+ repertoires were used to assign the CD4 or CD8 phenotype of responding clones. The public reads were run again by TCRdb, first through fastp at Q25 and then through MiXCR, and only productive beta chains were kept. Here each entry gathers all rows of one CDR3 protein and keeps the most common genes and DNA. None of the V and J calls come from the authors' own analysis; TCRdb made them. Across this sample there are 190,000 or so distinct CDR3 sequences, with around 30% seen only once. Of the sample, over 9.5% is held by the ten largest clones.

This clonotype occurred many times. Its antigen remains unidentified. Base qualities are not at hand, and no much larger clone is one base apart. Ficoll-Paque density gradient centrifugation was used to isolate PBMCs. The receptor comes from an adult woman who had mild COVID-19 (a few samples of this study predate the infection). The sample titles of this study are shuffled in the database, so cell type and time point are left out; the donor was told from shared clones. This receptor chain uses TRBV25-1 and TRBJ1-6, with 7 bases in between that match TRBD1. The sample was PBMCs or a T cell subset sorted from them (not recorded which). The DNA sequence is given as TGTGCCAGCAGCAACACCAACCAGGGGGGGAATTCACCCCTCCACTTT. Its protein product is CASSNTNQGGNSPLHF.